This record concerns one TCR beta chain sequence. This sample was included in a study of blood T cell repertoires in COVID-19. V trimming: 5 bases; J trimming: 4 bases; junction bases outside the gene matches: 5. Germline V gene sequence: CDR1 SGHTA, CDR2 FQGTGA. The CDR3 extends over 14 amino acids. Sequenced by immunoSEQ multiplex PCR; TCRdb stores in-frame clones only, minus some. The table records around 200,000 clones, approximately 87% of them present only once. Source material: PBMCs or T cells enriched from blood (not recorded which). V gene TRBV7-3 combines with J gene TRBJ1-1; 9 bases are shared with TRBD1. This receptor was identified in a woman between 45 and 60 years old in a cohort exposed to, infected with or recovered from COVID-19 (not recorded which). Here the CDR3 DNA reads TGTGCCAGCAGCCCAACAGGGGGCACCACTGAAGCTTTCTTT. Translating gives CASSPTGGTTEAFF.